Following are 9 T cell receptor beta chains from one sample sequenced in a study of blood T cell repertoires in COVID-19 (dated by TCRdb to 2019 to 2021). To prepare the library, the immunoSEQ multiplex PCR assay was applied. TCRdb took this table from immuneACCESS and kept in-frame rearrangements with V and J called. Such tables lack part of the clones; where checked against another copy, unresolved V genes explain under half of the gap, and the rest is unexplained. Across this sample there are more than 50,000 clones, with under 85% seen only once. Together, the top ten hold about 1.8% of the sample. What was sequenced was peripheral blood. Every receptor here comes from a woman in her sixties with acute or convalescent COVID-19.

In its sample, this clone was seen a few times. The chain links TRBV30 to TRBJ1-2; 7 nucleotides line up with TRBD1. The CDR3 is 12 residues long. Germline V gene lookup returns CDR1 GTSNPN and CDR2 SVGIG (reference sequence). Unmatched junction bases numbered 7, after V lost 8 bases and J lost 4 bases. Here the CDR3 reads CAGKTGTYGYTF. The CDR3 DNA follows: TGTGCCGGCAAGACAGGGACCTATGGCTACACCTTC.

The chain is built from TRBV10-3 and TRBJ1-2; the match to TRBD1 covers 8 bases. This CDR3 is 14 amino acids long. The germline CDR1 and CDR2 sequences are ENHRY and SYGVKD. Losses at the gene ends were 6 bases for V and 8 bases for J; bases not matched to a gene: 11. The CDR3 nucleotides are TGTGCCATCAGGGATGGACAGGGTAAATACGGCTACACCTTC. This gives the protein CAIRDGQGKYGYTF.

The chain combines TRBV9 with TRBJ1-2, with TRBD1 matching 7 bases. Germline CDR1 and CDR2: SGDLS and YYNGEE. After removal of 0 bases from V and 6 bases from J, the junction contained 11 bases not matched to a gene. This CDR3 region has 16 residues. CDR3 amino acids: CASSVATQGDEHGYTF. CDR3 coding DNA: TGTGCCAGCAGCGTAGCTACCCAGGGGGACGAACATGGCTACACCTTC.

This clone appeared a single time. The chain recombines TRBV5-4 with TRBJ2-1; no clear D. The CDR3 sequence is 14 residues long. Between the trimmed V and J ends, which lost 0 bases and 7 bases, there was a span of 11 bases. Germline-derived CDR1 and CDR2 are SGHNT and YYREEE (reference sequence). The CDR3 nucleotides read TGTGCCAGCAGCTTGGGGTTAGATGGTAATGAGCAGTTCTTC. Protein: CASSLGLDGNEQFF.

This clone appeared a few times. CDR3 sequence reads: CASSPVSNQPQHF. In DNA form, the CDR3 reads TGTGCCAGCAGTCCAGTTAGCAATCAGCCCCAGCATTTT. V and J are TRBV27 and TRBJ1-5; D not certain. Germline V gene data show CDR1 as MNHEY and CDR2 as SMNVEV (reference sequence). V was clipped by 5 bases and J by 0 bases, with 5 bases between them. This CDR3 is built from 13 residues.

V and J are TRBV2 and TRBJ1-1, with 10 positions matching TRBD1. Germline CDR1 SNHLY, CDR2 FYNNEI. The CDR3 length is 16 residues. CDR3 sequence: CVSKLRQGAGNTEAFF. DNA of the CDR3: TGTGTCTCTAAACTAAGACAGGGGGCAGGGAACACTGAAGCTTTCTTT.

This clone was counted a single time. The chain has TRBV24-1 and TRBJ2-2; tentative D call: TRBD2 (5 bases). Trimming cost V 5 bases and J 3 bases, with 9 bases left between them. CDR3 length equals 14 residues. The V gene's germline CDR1 is KGHDR and CDR2 SFDVKD. Here the CDR3 reads CATSVRGYTGELFF. In nucleotides, the CDR3 is TGTGCCACCAGTGTACGGGGTTACACCGGGGAGCTGTTTTTT.

The V gene is TRBV5-4, the J gene TRBJ2-1, with 8 bases lining up with TRBD2. This CDR3 has 14 residues. Looked up from germline, CDR1 is SGHNT and CDR2 is YYREEE (reference sequence). V shed 4 bases, J shed 4 bases, and the junction held 4 bases outside the gene matches. The CDR3 sequence is CASSRTSSYNEQFF. Here the CDR3 DNA reads TGTGCCAGCAGCCGGACTAGCAGTTACAATGAGCAGTTCTTC.

This chain connects TRBV24-1 to TRBJ2-3; tentatively, D is TRBD2 (5 bases). Trimming cost V 1 base and J 0 bases, with 10 bases left between them. The CDR3 extends over 16 amino acids. Per the germline V gene, CDR1 is KGHDR and CDR2 is SFDVKD. The CDR3 DNA reads as TGTGCCACCAGTGATTTATACGGGGATAGCACAGATACGCAGTATTTT. It specifies CATSDLYGDSTDTQYF.